Listed here are 25 T cell receptor beta chains from one sample, sequenced in a study of T-cell reconstitution after alpha-beta-depleted transplantation in children. Preparation of the TCRbeta library was carried out with unique molecular identifiers. Via MiXCR, TCRdb re-called the PCR reads, giving one row per CDR3 protein. The data show 250,000 to 350,000 distinct CDR3 sequences, roughly 25% seen once. The sequencing here drew on PBMCs, mostly from graft donor cells, taken 180 days after TCRalphabeta/CD19-depleted stem cell transplant. These receptors were collected from a male patient younger than 18 who had a stem cell transplant for acute lymphoblastic leukemia, so the T cells may come from the graft donor.

This clonotype occurred a few times. The chain combines TRBV27 with TRBJ2-1; D is possibly TRBD1 or TRBD2 (6 bases each). CDR3 length: 17 residues. The germline CDR1 and CDR2 sequences are MNHEY and SMNVEV (reference sequence). Between the trimmed V and J ends, which lost 4 bases and 2 bases, there was a span of 18 bases. The CDR3: CASSSFQGRDAYNEQFF. CDR3 nucleotides: TGTGCCAGCAGTTCTTTTCAGGGGCGGGACGCCTACAATGAGCAGTTCTTC.

This clonotype has just a few counts. This rearrangement joins TRBV5-6 to TRBJ2-5; no reliable D call. This CDR3 is 14 amino acids long. The V gene's germline CDR1 is SGHDT and CDR2 YYEEEE. V lost 0 bases to trimming and J lost 2 bases, with 8 bases between them. CDR3 residues: CASSLVLGQETQYF. The CDR3 DNA reads TGTGCCAGCAGCTTGGTGTTAGGGCAAGAGACCCAGTACTTC.

This clonotype was recorded a few times. CDR3 sequence (DNA): TGCAGTGCTAGAGAGGCAGGGGACACGCAGTATTTT. Residues: CSAREAGDTQYF. This chain uses TRBV20-1 with TRBJ2-3; D might be TRBD1 (6 bases). The CDR3 extends over 12 amino acids. The germline gives CDR1 DFQATT, CDR2 SNEGSKA (reference sequence). The germline V and J ends were trimmed by 0 bases and 9 bases, with 10 bases remaining between them.

The V and J genes are TRBV28 and TRBJ2-7; the match to TRBD1 covers 11 bases. The CDR3 loop spans 15 amino acids. Losses at the gene ends were 7 bases for V and 4 bases for J; bases not matched to a gene: 9. Germline CDR1 reads MDHEN; CDR2 reads SYDVKM. The CDR3 protein is CASTGGTGGPYEQYF. The DNA of the CDR3 is TGTGCCAGCACAGGAGGGACAGGGGGACCATACGAGCAGTACTTC.

There are a few counts of this clonotype. The chain couples TRBV5-4 to TRBJ2-3; the D is unclear. This CDR3 spans 14 amino acids. Per germline, CDR1 SGHNT and CDR2 YYREEE (reference sequence). The V and J ends lost 0 bases and 10 bases respectively, with 15 bases between them. Here the CDR3 DNA reads TGTGCCAGCAGCTTGGGCCGTGACCGGAATGCGCAGTATTTT. Translated: CASSLGRDRNAQYF. Full variable domain (remainder filled in from reference TRBV5-4 and TRBJ2-3): ETGVTQSPTHLIKTRGQQVTLRCSSQSGHNTVSWYQQALGQGPQFIFQYYREEENGRGNFPPRFSGLQFPNYSSELNVNALELDDSALYLCASSLGRDRNAQYFGPGTRLTVL.

This chain connects TRBV12-3 or TRBV12-4 to TRBJ1-2; 10 bases align to TRBD1. The trim removed 5 bases at V and 8 bases at J, leaving 14 bases unmatched. CDR3 length equals 16 residues. The DNA of the CDR3 is TGTGCCAGCAGTCGCGCCCTAGACAGGGGGCGAGTAGGCTACACCTTC. As protein: CASSRALDRGRVGYTF.

The chain combines TRBV5-1 with TRBJ2-3; 12 bases match TRBD2. Germline V CDR1 and CDR2: SGHRS, YFSETQ. The V and J ends lost 1 base and 0 bases, in that order; junction bases with no gene match: 6. The CDR3 sequence is 18 residues long. This CDR3 reads CASSLPVTSGRSTDTQYF. DNA for the CDR3: TGCGCCAGCAGCTTGCCCGTGACTAGCGGGAGAAGCACAGATACGCAGTATTTT. The full variable domain, with the rest looked up from reference TRBV5-1 and TRBJ2-3, is KAGVTQTPRYLIKTRGQQVTLSCSPISGHRSVSWYQQTPGQGLQFLFEYFSETQRNKGNFPGRFSGRQFSNSRSEMNVSTLELGDSALYLCASSLPVTSGRSTDTQYFGPGTRLTVL.

The chain has TRBV5-1 and TRBJ2-3; TRBD2 is a possible D gene (6 bases). This CDR3 has 16 residues. Germline lookup yields CDR1 SGHRS and CDR2 YFSETQ. The germline V and J ends were trimmed by 5 bases and 0 bases, with 16 bases remaining between them. This chain's CDR3 is CASSWYSGSSTDTQYF. The CDR3 coding sequence is TGCGCCAGCAGTTGGTATTCCGGGAGCAGCACAGATACGCAGTATTTT.

This rearrangement joins TRBV7-6 to TRBJ2-3; D gene uncertain. Trimming pared 5 bases from V and 1 base from J, leaving 13 bases between. CDR3 length: 15 residues. Germline-derived CDR1 and CDR2 are SGHVS and FNYEAQ. CDR3: CASSNISSGTDTQYF. For the CDR3, the DNA is TGTGCCAGCAGCAACATTAGTTCGGGCACAGATACGCAGTATTTT.

This clonotype came up a few times. The J gene is TRBJ2-5, the V gene TRBV4-2; a possible D gene is TRBD1 (6 bases). The CDR3 loop spans 17 amino acids. CDR1 LGHNA and CDR2 YNFKEQ come from the germline V gene. V was shortened by 3 bases and J by 3 bases, with 20 bases between the two germline ends. The CDR3 is CASSHHLSQTGEETQYF. As DNA, the CDR3 is TGTGCCAGCAGCCATCATTTGTCCCAGACAGGAGAAGAGACCCAGTACTTC.

V is TRBV6-1 and J is TRBJ1-1, with a tentative D call TRBD1 (5 bases). The germline gives CDR1 MNHNS, CDR2 SASEGT. The CDR3 has 15 amino acids. Trimming took 7 bases from V and 5 from J, leaving 20 bases between them. The CDR3 DNA reads as TGTGCCAGCACCACCACCATGGCCGCAGGGACTGAAGCTTTCTTT. It encodes CASTTTMAAGTEAFF.

This sequence joins TRBV28 and TRBJ1-6; 9 nucleotides match TRBD1. From germline, CDR1 is MDHEN and CDR2 SYDVKM. Trimming at V came to 5 bases and at J to 10 bases, leaving 9 bases not matched to a gene. This CDR3 region has 15 residues. Here the CDR3 reads CASSPTGTGQSPLHF. The CDR3 nucleotides are TGTGCCAGCAGTCCAACCGGGACAGGGCAATCACCCCTCCACTTT.

To note about this clonotype: One junction end does not reproduce the germline sequence, and a read error may be involved. The chain uses TRBV5-1 and TRBJ1-1; perhaps TRBD1 as D (6 bases). Looked up from germline, CDR1 is SGHRS and CDR2 is YFSETQ. The length of the CDR3 is 16 residues. The CDR3 nucleotides read TGCACCAGCAGACCAACAAGGGGGGTTTTGAACACTGAAGCTTTCTTT. This translates into CTSRPTRGVLNTEAFF.

The gene calls are TRBV11-1 and TRBJ2-1; 12 nucleotides line up with TRBD1. There are 20 residues in the CDR3. The V and J ends lost 3 bases and 7 bases, in that order; junction bases with no gene match: 19. In germline, CDR1 is SGHAT, CDR2 FQDESV (reference sequence). The CDR3: CASSFRDRGPVKREHNEQFF. In nucleotides, the CDR3 is TGTGCCAGCAGCTTCCGGGACAGGGGGCCCGTTAAACGGGAGCATAATGAGCAGTTCTTC.

This clonotype was counted ten times or more. The genes are TRBV4-2 and TRBJ2-5, with 10 bases fitting TRBD2. Germline V gives CDR1 LGHNA, CDR2 YNFKEQ. With 3 bases clipped from V and 2 bases from J, the junction kept 3 bases outside the gene matches. The CDR3 is 15 amino acids. CDR3 in DNA: TGTGCCAGCAGCCAGGAGACTAGCGGGCAAGAGACCCAGTACTTC. Translated, it gives CASSQETSGQETQYF.

The chain uses TRBV30 and TRBJ2-6, with unresolved D. CDR1 GTSNPN and CDR2 SVGIG come from the germline V gene (reference sequence). This CDR3 comprises 13 residues. The V end lost 3 bases, the J end lost 0 bases, and 3 bases lay between the germline ends. The CDR3 nucleotides read TGTGCCTGGAGCGGCTCTGGGGCCAACGTCCTGACTTTC. This translates into CAWSGSGANVLTF.

The chain couples TRBV7-8 to TRBJ2-3, with a tentative D call TRBD2 (6 bases). Germline V lookup: CDR1 SGHVS, CDR2 FQNEAQ. The CDR3 runs 16 residues. V was pared by 0 bases and J by 2 bases, with 12 bases between. The CDR3 spells CASSLAEAGFTDTQYF. CDR3 coding DNA: TGTGCCAGCAGCTTAGCGGAGGCGGGATTCACAGATACGCAGTATTTT.

This clonotype turned up a few times. The chain couples TRBV3-1 to TRBJ2-1; D possibly corresponds to TRBD1 (6 bases). Germline CDR1 reads LGHDT; CDR2 reads YNNKEL (reference sequence). V lost 2 bases and J 2 bases, leaving 7 bases between the germline ends. The CDR3 is 14 amino acids. This chain's CDR3 is CASSQNRAYNEQFF. DNA for the CDR3: TGTGCCAGCAGCCAAAACAGGGCCTACAATGAGCAGTTCTTC.

The table lists this clonotype with a few counts. V is TRBV3-1 and J is TRBJ1-3; unclear D gene. The CDR3 runs to 12 residues. Trimming shortened V by 2 bases and J by 7 bases, and 6 bases separated the two germline ends. CDR1 is LGHDT, CDR2 YNNKEL, per germline (reference sequence). The CDR3 region is CASSQYENTIYF. The CDR3 coding sequence is TGTGCCAGCAGCCAATACGAGAACACCATATATTTT.

This clonotype has only a few counts. The rearrangement joins TRBV29-1 to TRBJ2-1; D may be TRBD1 (6 bases). Germline assignment: CDR1 SQVTM and CDR2 ANQGSEA. The CDR3 loop spans 13 amino acids. Trimming took off 7 bases at V and 6 bases at J, with 16 bases between the two ends. This chain's CDR3 is CSERETGVNEQFF. Written as DNA, the CDR3 is TGCAGCGAACGCGAGACAGGCGTCAATGAGCAGTTCTTC.

A few counts support this clonotype. This chain joins TRBV27 and TRBJ1-1; 7 positions match TRBD1. The CDR3 consists of 12 residues. Germline CDR1 and CDR2: MNHEY and SMNVEV (reference sequence). The junction had 3 bases not matched to a gene; V was cut back by 3 bases and J by 8 bases. CDR3 nucleotides: TGTGCCAGCAGTTTGATCAGGGGGGAAGCTTTCTTT. It specifies CASSLIRGEAFF.

The rearrangement uses TRBV5-1 and TRBJ2-7; TRBD2 aligns across 7 bases. This CDR3 region has 14 residues. V was pared by 3 bases and J by 2 bases, with 5 bases of the junction left unmatched. Germline CDR1 SGHRS, CDR2 YFSETQ. The CDR3 nucleotides read TGCGCCAGCAGCTCCACTAGCGTCGCCTACGAGCAGTACTTC. As protein: CASSSTSVAYEQYF.

The J gene is TRBJ2-5, the V gene TRBV7-2; D not resolved. The CDR3 extends over 13 amino acids. CDR1 is SGHTA and CDR2 is FQGNSA in the germline V gene. The V and J ends lost 5 bases and 4 bases respectively, with 11 bases between them. The CDR3: CASSQRWIETQYF. The DNA of the CDR3 is TGTGCCAGCAGCCAACGATGGATAGAGACCCAGTACTTC.

This clonotype has just a few counts. The V and J genes are TRBV9 and TRBJ2-3; unclear D gene. Trimming removed 2 bases from V and 2 bases from J, with 9 bases in between. The V gene's germline CDR1 is SGDLS and CDR2 YYNGEE. This CDR3 is built from 14 residues. The CDR3 nucleotides read TGTGCCAGCAGCGTTGACTCTTTCACAGATACGCAGTATTTT. Amino acids: CASSVDSFTDTQYF.

This clonotype was counted only a few times. The chain employs TRBV9 and TRBJ2-5, with 9 bases lining up with TRBD2. V lost 6 bases, J lost 4 bases, and 10 bases stayed unmatched. Germline assignment: CDR1 SGDLS and CDR2 YYNGEE. The CDR3 loop spans 15 amino acids. The CDR3 coding sequence is TGTGCCAGCACATTGAGGCGGGAGGGCGGAGAGACCCAGTACTTC. Residues: CASTLRREGGETQYF.